These 30 T cell receptor beta chains share one sample of origin, sequenced in a study of T-cell reconstitution after alpha-beta-depleted transplantation in children. TCRbeta library construction was performed incorporating unique molecular identifiers. Each CDR3 protein gets one entry after TCRdb re-called the PCR reads with MiXCR. The top ten hold less than 5% of the sample, which has about 610,000 distinct CDR3 sequences, 10% seen once. The sequencing here drew on PBMCs from the stem cell graft donor, taken from the stem cell graft. The receptors were sampled from a human donor who donated a stem cell graft to a child with acute myeloid leukemia.

This clonotype appeared a single time. The chain couples TRBV6-2 or TRBV6-3 to TRBJ2-4, with unresolved D. The J call is in doubt because the DNA end fits TRBJ2-1 better. This CDR3 is 16 amino acids long. The germline CDR1 and CDR2 sequences are MNHEY and SVGEGT. The CDR3 bases are TGTGCCAGCAGTGGCCCCCGTGGCACGGCCAAAAACATTCAGTTCTTC. This translates into CASSGPRGTAKNIQFF.

This chain joins TRBV27 and TRBJ2-1; no firm D call. There are 13 residues in the CDR3. Per the germline V gene, CDR1 is MNHEY and CDR2 is SMNVEV (reference sequence). V shed 6 bases and J shed 6 bases, with 12 bases lying between them. This CDR3 reads CASRPRTLNEQFF. The CDR3 DNA is TGTGCCAGCAGGCCCAGAACCCTCAATGAGCAGTTCTTC.

In this sample, this clonotype turned up many times. This chain links TRBV7-2 with TRBJ2-7; D gene unclear. Trimming shortened V by 0 bases and J by 2 bases, and 8 bases separated the two germline ends. The CDR3 is 14 amino acids. Germline loops: CDR1 SGHTA, CDR2 FQGNSA. The CDR3 here is CASSLARSPYEQYF. In DNA form, the CDR3 reads TGTGCCAGCAGCTTAGCCAGGTCGCCCTACGAGCAGTACTTC.

The CDR3, as DNA: TGTGCCAGCTACGGCCGGGATAGCTCCTACAATGAGCAGTTCTTC. Protein sequence: CASYGRDSSYNEQFF. The V call is TRBV27, the J call TRBJ2-1, with D possibly matching TRBD2 (5 bases). Germline V gene data show CDR1 as MNHEY and CDR2 as SMNVEV (reference sequence). This CDR3 is built from 15 residues. Trimming stripped 8 bases from V and 0 bases from J, with 14 bases between.

This chain uses TRBV27 with TRBJ2-7; D possibly corresponds to TRBD2 (5 bases). V lost 8 bases, J lost 2 bases, and 7 bases lay in between. Germline-derived CDR1 and CDR2 are MNHEY and SMNVEV (reference sequence). The CDR3 consists of 11 residues. Written as DNA, the CDR3 is TGTGCCAGCGGGAGCACCTACGAGCAGTACTTC. It is translated as CASGSTYEQYF.

The gene calls are TRBV20-1 and TRBJ1-4, with D possibly matching TRBD1 (6 bases). This CDR3 spans 13 amino acids. V gave up 6 bases and J gave up 13 bases, with 21 bases separating them. Germline loops: CDR1 DFQATT, CDR2 SNEGSKA (reference sequence). CDR3 sequence: CSANYRADEVLFF. Written as DNA, the CDR3 is TGCAGTGCCAATTACAGGGCTGATGAGGTACTGTTTTTT.

The sample holds a few counts of this clonotype. The gene calls are TRBV20-1 and TRBJ1-5, with no clear D. Germline V gene data show CDR1 as DFQATT and CDR2 as SNEGSKA (reference sequence). V was shortened by 3 bases and J by 1 base, with 10 bases between the two germline ends. This CDR3 is 14 amino acids long. The CDR3 region has the DNA TGCAGTGCTAGCTGGGATGGGAGCAATCAGCCCCAGCATTTT. It specifies CSASWDGSNQPQHF.

This chain uses TRBV15 with TRBJ2-5, with TRBD2 matching 12 bases. J lost 3 bases, V lost 3 bases, and 8 bases had no gene match. The CDR3 totals 17 residues. Germline assignment: CDR1 LNHNV and CDR2 YYDKDF (reference sequence). CDR3 region: CATSRDLAGGRKETQYF. The CDR3, as DNA: TGTGCCACCAGCAGGGACCTAGCGGGAGGGCGAAAAGAGACCCAGTACTTC.

V and J are TRBV20-1 and TRBJ2-1; D could derive from TRBD1 or TRBD2 (5 bases each). The CDR3 length is 16 residues. CDR1 and CDR2 (germline): DFQATT, SNEGSKA (reference sequence). V was shortened by 3 bases and J by 1 base, with 16 bases between the two germline ends. The CDR3 nucleotides read TGCAGTGCTAGGGGGGATCTGGGGTGGTCCTACAATGAGCAGTTCTTC. This encodes CSARGDLGWSYNEQFF.

Points on this clonotype: This could be a read error, since a much larger clone is one nucleotide away. This sequence joins TRBV5-1 and TRBJ2-7, with 7 bases matching TRBD2. The last part of the DNA fits TRBJ2-1 better; the J call may be wrong. CDR1 and CDR2 from the germline V gene are SGHRS and YFSETQ. CDR3 length: 16 residues. This chain's CDR3 is CASRPDWGGSPYEQFF. The CDR3 nucleotides read TGCGCCAGCAGACCCGACTGGGGAGGGAGTCCCTACGAGCAGTTCTTC.

This clonotype has just one count. V gene TRBV3-1 combines with J gene TRBJ1-3; D ambiguous. There are 15 residues in the CDR3. Trimming stripped 4 bases from V and 3 bases from J, with 13 bases between. CDR1 is LGHDT and CDR2 is YNNKEL in the germline V gene (reference sequence). Here the CDR3 reads CASSPPPSGGNTIYF. The CDR3 region has the DNA TGTGCCAGCAGCCCCCCCCCCAGCGGTGGAAACACCATATATTTT.

This clonotype was counted at least ten times. The chain couples TRBV29-1 to TRBJ1-1; D gene uncertain. Trimming cost V 7 bases and J 6 bases, with 9 bases left between them. This CDR3 has 10 amino acids. Germline lookup yields CDR1 SQVTM and CDR2 ANQGSEA. In nucleotides, the CDR3 is TGCAGCGCCGGGGAGGCTGAAGCTTTCTTT. Protein sequence: CSAGEAEAFF.

V is TRBV29-1 and J is TRBJ2-2, with D perhaps TRBD2 (6 bases). Between the trimmed V and J ends, which lost 3 bases and 0 bases, there was a span of 8 bases. The CDR3 covers 14 residues. Germline CDR1 is SQVTM and CDR2 is ANQGSEA. The DNA for the CDR3 is TGCAGCGTTGAGGGGGAGGCGAACACCGGGGAGCTGTTTTTT. It translates to CSVEGEANTGELFF.

This chain links TRBV12-3 or TRBV12-4 with TRBJ2-1; D possibly corresponds to TRBD1 (6 bases). Trimming pared 7 bases from V and 7 bases from J, leaving 11 bases between. The CDR3 loop spans 12 amino acids. This CDR3 reads CASTVQGNEQFF. DNA of the CDR3: TGTGCCAGCACCGTACAGGGTAATGAGCAGTTCTTC.

The J gene is TRBJ2-2, the V gene TRBV7-9; 10 bases line up with TRBD1. This CDR3 contains 16 residues. Germline V gives CDR1 SEHNR, CDR2 FQNEAQ (reference sequence). Unmatched junction bases numbered 7, after V lost 5 bases and J lost 4 bases. The CDR3, as DNA: TGTGCCAGCAGCCCCACCGGGACAGGGGTCACCGGGGAGCTGTTTTTT. Its translation: CASSPTGTGVTGELFF.

The genes are TRBV7-8 and TRBJ2-2; D is undetermined. Germline CDR1 is SGHVS and CDR2 is FQNEAQ. This CDR3 contains 13 residues. V gave up 2 bases and J gave up 7 bases, with 8 bases separating them. For the CDR3, the DNA is TGTGCCAGCAGCTTAATTCTCAGCGGGGAGCTGTTTTTT. It encodes CASSLILSGELFF.

Many counts were recorded for this clonotype. V is TRBV9 and J is TRBJ2-7, with 8 bases that match TRBD1. The CDR3 is made up of 14 amino acids. Germline values: CDR1 SGDLS, CDR2 YYNGEE. With 2 bases clipped from V and 2 bases from J, the junction kept 3 bases outside the gene matches. This CDR3 reads CASSVRTGPYEQYF. CDR3 bases: TGTGCCAGCAGCGTTCGGACAGGGCCCTACGAGCAGTACTTC.

This clonotype was seen many times. V usage is TRBV4-3 and J usage is TRBJ2-1; 10 nucleotides agree with TRBD1. The J segment lost 3 bases and the V segment lost 4 bases, leaving 18 bases of the junction unmatched. The CDR3 covers 20 residues. Germline values: CDR1 LGHNA, CDR2 YSLEER. CDR3 DNA: TGCGCCAGCAGCCGGGAATTGACAGGGGGCTCTGCGTGGGTCTACAATGAGCAGTTCTTC. Protein: CASSRELTGGSAWVYNEQFF.

This chain joins TRBV29-1 and TRBJ2-7; a weak D match, TRBD2 (5 bases). From germline, CDR1 is SQVTM and CDR2 ANQGSEA. The CDR3 extends over 12 amino acids. Trimming stripped 4 bases from V and 9 bases from J, with 16 bases between. This CDR3 reads CSVVKGSEWQYF. In DNA, the CDR3 is TGCAGCGTTGTGAAAGGGAGCGAGTGGCAGTACTTC.

CDR3 bases: TGTGCCAGCAAAGTCTCGGGGAGCTCCTACGAGCAGTACTTC. Its protein product is CASKVSGSSYEQYF. The V call is TRBV28, the J call TRBJ2-7, with a weak D call TRBD2 (5 bases). The CDR3 has 14 amino acids. V lost 7 bases and J 0 bases, leaving 13 bases between the germline ends. Looked up from germline, CDR1 is MDHEN and CDR2 is SYDVKM.

This clonotype was detected ten times or more. This chain uses TRBV30 with TRBJ2-1, with TRBD2 as a possible D gene (5 bases). The V gene's germline CDR1 is GTSNPN and CDR2 SVGIG (reference sequence). This CDR3 is built from 11 residues. V lost 5 bases and J 6 bases, leaving 8 bases between the germline ends. CDR3 protein: CAWAGSNEQFF. In DNA, the CDR3 is TGTGCCTGGGCTGGGAGCAATGAGCAGTTCTTC.

CDR3 sequence: CASSQWSLEADTQYF. In nucleotides, the CDR3 is TGCGCCAGCAGCCAATGGAGTCTAGAGGCAGATACGCAGTATTTT. This chain connects TRBV4-1 to TRBJ2-3, with D hard to call. V shed 2 bases and J shed 4 bases, with 13 bases lying between them. Germline V gene sequence: CDR1 MGHRA, CDR2 YSYEKL. The CDR3 totals 15 residues.

The chain is built from TRBV15 and TRBJ1-2; D is uncertain. The CDR3 consists of 12 residues. V was cut by 3 bases and J by 2 bases, with 4 bases left in between. CDR1 is LNHNV and CDR2 is YYDKDF in the germline V gene (reference sequence). The CDR3 coding sequence is TGTGCCACCAGCAGCACGAACTATGGCTACACCTTC. Encoded protein: CATSSTNYGYTF.

To note about this clonotype: This may be a read error, as it is one base from a much larger clone. This CDR3 fails to terminate in the conserved phenylalanine or tryptophan, so it likely reflects a read error. The chain joins TRBV6-1 to TRBJ1-4, with a possible D match to TRBD1 (5 bases). The CDR3 is 13 residues long. Germline lookup yields CDR1 MNHNS and CDR2 SASEGT. Deletions cut 7 bases from V and 8 bases from J, with 14 bases between. CDR3 DNA sequence: TGTGCCAGCACTACGACCAGGGCCGAAAAACTGTTTTGT. Protein: CASTTTRAEKLFC.

The chain has TRBV20-1 and TRBJ1-1; a possible D gene is TRBD1 (5 bases). This CDR3 has 11 residues. V was trimmed by 6 bases and J by 8 bases, leaving 13 bases between them. Germline V lookup: CDR1 DFQATT, CDR2 SNEGSKA (reference sequence). CDR3: CSALRVPEAFF. In DNA, the CDR3 is TGCAGTGCGCTCAGGGTACCCGAAGCTTTCTTT.

V and J are TRBV9 and TRBJ2-1; 8 nucleotides line up with TRBD2. Trimming removed 0 bases from V and 0 bases from J; junction bases left unmatched: 11. Germline-derived CDR1 and CDR2 are SGDLS and YYNGEE. The CDR3 length is 19 residues. CDR3 bases: TGTGCCAGCAGCGTAGGGGGGGGTAGCGGGGTAAGCTCCTACAATGAGCAGTTCTTC. Translating gives CASSVGGGSGVSSYNEQFF.

This chain links TRBV29-1 with TRBJ1-5, with D possibly being TRBD1 (6 bases). Trimming pared 3 bases from V and 7 bases from J, leaving 10 bases between. Germline CDR1 is SQVTM and CDR2 is ANQGSEA. CDR3 size: 12 residues. CDR3 protein: CSVDGGAQPQHF. CDR3 nucleotides: TGCAGCGTTGATGGGGGGGCACAGCCCCAGCATTTT.

The J gene is TRBJ1-2, the V gene TRBV20-1; 7 nucleotides match TRBD1. V shed 3 bases and J 7 bases; nucleotides not matched to a gene: 11. Per the germline V gene, CDR1 is DFQATT and CDR2 is SNEGSKA (reference sequence). This CDR3 contains 14 residues. CDR3 nucleotide sequence: TGCAGTGCTAGGTCTCCGGGACAGTCGGCTGGCTACACCTTC. Its translation is CSARSPGQSAGYTF.

V is TRBV12-3 or TRBV12-4 and J is TRBJ1-4, with TRBD1 matching 10 bases. Trimming at V came to 4 bases and at J to 8 bases, leaving 7 bases not matched to a gene. The CDR3 consists of 15 residues. Here the CDR3 DNA reads TGTGCCAGCAGTTCTCAGGACAGGGGGGGCGAAAAACTGTTTTTT. Protein: CASSSQDRGGEKLFF.

The rearrangement links TRBV20-1 to TRBJ1-5; tentative D call: TRBD1 (5 bases). V lost 3 bases, J lost 7 bases, and 22 bases lay in between. This CDR3 is 16 amino acids long. Germline loops: CDR1 DFQATT, CDR2 SNEGSKA (reference sequence). CDR3 protein: CSASRAIGGKGQPQHF. The CDR3 DNA follows: TGCAGTGCTAGTAGGGCCATCGGGGGTAAGGGACAGCCCCAGCATTTT.